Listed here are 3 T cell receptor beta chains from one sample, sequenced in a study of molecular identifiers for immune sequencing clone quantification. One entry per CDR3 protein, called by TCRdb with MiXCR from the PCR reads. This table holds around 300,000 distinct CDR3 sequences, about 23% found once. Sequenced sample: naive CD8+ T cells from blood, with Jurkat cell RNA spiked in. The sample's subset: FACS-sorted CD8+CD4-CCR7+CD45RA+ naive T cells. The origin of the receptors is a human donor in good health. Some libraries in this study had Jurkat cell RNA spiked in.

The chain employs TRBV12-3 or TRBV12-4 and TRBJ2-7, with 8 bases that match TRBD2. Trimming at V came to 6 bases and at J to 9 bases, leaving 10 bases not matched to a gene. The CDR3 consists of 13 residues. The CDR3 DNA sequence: TGTGCCAGCAGCCCCGACTCGGCGGGAGGGCAGTACTTC. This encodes CASSPDSAGGQYF.

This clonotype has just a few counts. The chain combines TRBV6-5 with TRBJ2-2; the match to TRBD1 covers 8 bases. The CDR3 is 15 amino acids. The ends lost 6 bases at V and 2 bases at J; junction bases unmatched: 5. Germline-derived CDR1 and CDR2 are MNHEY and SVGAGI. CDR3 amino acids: CASSLTGANTGELFF. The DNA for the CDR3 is TGTGCCAGCAGCTTGACAGGGGCCAACACCGGGGAGCTGTTTTTT.

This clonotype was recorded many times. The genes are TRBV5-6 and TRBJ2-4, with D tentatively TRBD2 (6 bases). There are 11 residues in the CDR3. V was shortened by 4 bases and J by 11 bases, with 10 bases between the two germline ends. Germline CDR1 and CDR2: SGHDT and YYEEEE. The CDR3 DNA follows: TGTGCCAGCAGCGTAGGGACTCTTCAGTACTTC. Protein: CASSVGTLQYF. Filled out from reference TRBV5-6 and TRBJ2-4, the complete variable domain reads DAGVTQSPTHLIKTRGQQVTLRCSPKSGHDTVSWYQQALGQGPQFIFQYYEEEERQRGNFPDRFSGHQFPNYSSELNVNALLLGDSALYLCASSVGTLQYFGAGTRLSVL.